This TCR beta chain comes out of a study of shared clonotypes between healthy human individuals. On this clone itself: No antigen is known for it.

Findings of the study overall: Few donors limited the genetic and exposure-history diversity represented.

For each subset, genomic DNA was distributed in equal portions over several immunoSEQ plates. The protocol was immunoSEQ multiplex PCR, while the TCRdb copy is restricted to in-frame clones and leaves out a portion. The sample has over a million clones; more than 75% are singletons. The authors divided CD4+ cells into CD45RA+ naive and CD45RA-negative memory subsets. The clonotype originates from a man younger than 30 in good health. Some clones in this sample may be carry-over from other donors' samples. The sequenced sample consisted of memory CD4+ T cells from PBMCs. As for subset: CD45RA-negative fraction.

The CDR3 DNA reads as TGCGCCAGCAGCTTGGACTCGACAGGGGGACGGGGCGAGCAGTACTTC. It specifies CASSLDSTGGRGEQYF. The chain recombines TRBV5-1 with TRBJ2-7; 9 positions match TRBD1. J lost 6 bases, V lost 0 bases, and 10 bases had no gene match. The CDR3 has 16 amino acids. The germline gives CDR1 SGHRS, CDR2 YFSETQ.